Each of the 25 T cell receptor beta chains below was sequenced from the same sample in a study of blood T cell repertoires in COVID-19. The protocol was immunoSEQ multiplex PCR, while the TCRdb copy is restricted to in-frame clones and leaves out a portion. The sample records about 210,000 clones, over 75% being singletons. What was sequenced was PBMCs or T cells enriched from blood (not recorded which). Every receptor here comes from a man aged 25-40 years in a cohort exposed to, infected with or recovered from COVID-19 (not recorded which).

The chain links TRBV7-8 to TRBJ1-2, with TRBD1 matching over 9 bases. J lost 2 bases, V lost 0 bases, and 7 bases had no gene match. CDR1 and CDR2 from the germline V gene are SGHVS and FQNEAQ. The CDR3 has 17 residues. CDR3 DNA sequence: TGTGCCAGCAGCTTAGCACCGGGACAGGGAGCAAACTATGGCTACACCTTC. The encoded protein is CASSLAPGQGANYGYTF.

J is TRBJ2-1 and V is TRBV28; TRBD2 agrees at 14 bases. This CDR3 contains 17 residues. V gave up 0 bases and J gave up 2 bases; unmatched junction bases: 0. Per germline, CDR1 MDHEN and CDR2 SYDVKM. The CDR3 is CASSLWTSGRAYNEQFF. CDR3 coding DNA: TGTGCCAGCAGTTTATGGACTAGCGGGAGGGCCTACAATGAGCAGTTCTTC.

This chain links TRBV6-2 or TRBV6-3 with TRBJ1-1, with a possible D match to TRBD1 (5 bases). Looked up from germline, CDR1 is MNHEY and CDR2 is SVGEGT. The CDR3 runs to 14 residues. Trimming stripped 0 bases from V and 7 bases from J, with 12 bases between. CDR3 coding DNA: TGTGCCAGCAGTTACTCGTCTAGGGGAATTGAAGCTTTCTTT. Encoded protein: CASSYSSRGIEAFF.

This chain uses TRBV28 with TRBJ2-3; D is uncertain. Germline V gene lookup returns CDR1 MDHEN and CDR2 SYDVKM. Trimming shortened V by 2 bases and J by 0 bases, and 6 bases separated the two germline ends. CDR3 length: 14 amino acids. In DNA form, the CDR3 reads TGTGCCAGCAGTTTAGCGACAAGCACAGATACGCAGTATTTT. Its protein product is CASSLATSTDTQYF.

The rearrangement links TRBV5-5 to TRBJ2-7; the match to TRBD1 covers 9 bases. V shed 4 bases, J shed 0 bases, and the junction held 8 bases outside the gene matches. CDR3 length equals 16 residues. Germline V gene data show CDR1 as SGHKS and CDR2 as YYEKEE (reference sequence). The CDR3 DNA reads as TGTGCCAGCAGCCCTATCGGGACAGGGCACTCCTACGAGCAGTACTTC. Its protein is CASSPIGTGHSYEQYF.

This clone has only one observation. V usage is TRBV15 and J usage is TRBJ1-2; no definite D call. V was shortened by 1 base and J by 7 bases, with 16 bases between the two germline ends. The CDR3 extends over 15 amino acids. CDR1 LNHNV and CDR2 YYDKDF come from the germline V gene (reference sequence). The CDR3 sequence is CATSRVVDGGGGYTF. CDR3 in DNA: TGTGCCACCAGCAGAGTGGTCGACGGCGGCGGTGGCTACACCTTC. The whole variable domain, remainder taken from reference TRBV15 and TRBJ1-2, is DAMVIQNPRYQVTQFGKPVTLSCSQTLNHNVMYWYQQKSSQAPKLLFHYYDKDFNNEADTPDNFQSRRPNTSFCFLDIRSPGLGDTAMYLCATSRVVDGGGGYTFGSGTRLTVV.

The chain carries TRBV7-9 and TRBJ2-3; 7 bases are a match to TRBD1. This CDR3 contains 14 residues. V gave up 4 bases and J gave up 1 base; unmatched junction bases: 2. Germline V gene data show CDR1 as SEHNR and CDR2 as FQNEAQ (reference sequence). This CDR3 reads CASSSDRGTDTQYF. In DNA form, the CDR3 reads TGTGCCAGCAGCTCTGACAGGGGCACAGATACGCAGTATTTT.

V and J are TRBV12-3 or TRBV12-4 and TRBJ2-3; a possible D gene is TRBD2 (6 bases). This CDR3 is built from 13 residues. With 8 bases removed from V and 5 bases from J, the gap between germline ends came to 14 bases. CDR3 loop: CASGRVGGDTQYF. CDR3 bases: TGTGCCAGCGGGCGGGTGGGGGGAGATACGCAGTATTTT.

The chain recombines TRBV7-8 with TRBJ1-5, with 7 bases that match TRBD1. The CDR3 loop spans 15 amino acids. V lost 2 bases to trimming and J lost 0 bases; unmatched junction nucleotides: 1. From germline, CDR1 is SGHVS and CDR2 FQNEAQ. The CDR3 sequence is CASSLWTGSNQPQHF. DNA for the CDR3: TGTGCCAGCAGCTTATGGACAGGTAGCAATCAGCCCCAGCATTTT. Full variable domain (outside the CDR3, taken from reference TRBV7-8 and TRBJ1-5): GAGVSQSPRYKVAKRGQDVALRCDPISGHVSLFWYQQALGQGPEFLTYFQNEAQLDKSGLPSDRFFAERPEGSVSTLKIQRTQQEDSAVYLCASSLWTGSNQPQHFGDGTRLSIL.

CDR3 bases: TGTGCCAGCAGTTTATCTTTAGGGGGTAACTATGGCTACACCTTC. Translating gives CASSLSLGGNYGYTF. V is TRBV28 and J is TRBJ1-2; possible D gene TRBD1, 6 bases. V lost 1 base and J lost 1, with 10 bases in between. The CDR3 sequence is 15 residues long. CDR1 is MDHEN, CDR2 SYDVKM, per germline.

The chain uses TRBV28 and TRBJ2-3; 11 bases map to TRBD2. The germline V gene encodes CDR1 MDHEN and CDR2 SYDVKM. Trimming at V came to 8 bases and at J to 2 bases, leaving 6 bases not matched to a gene. This CDR3 region has 15 residues. CDR3 residues: CASARLAGITDTQYF. The DNA for the CDR3 is TGTGCCAGCGCCCGACTAGCGGGGATCACAGATACGCAGTATTTT.

The chain uses TRBV28 and TRBJ2-2; 9 bases match TRBD2. With V trimmed by 4 bases and J by 6 bases, 6 bases remained unmatched. The CDR3 has 15 residues. Per germline, CDR1 MDHEN and CDR2 SYDVKM. In DNA form, the CDR3 reads TGTGCCAGCAGTTACCGGACTAGCGCGGCCGGGGAGCTGTTTTTT. This codes for CASSYRTSAAGELFF. The full variable domain, with the rest looked up from reference TRBV28 and TRBJ2-2, is DVKVTQSSRYLVKRTGEKVFLECVQDMDHENMFWYRQDPGLGLRLIYFSYDVKMKEKGDIPEGYSVSREKKERFSLILESASTNQTSMYLCASSYRTSAAGELFFGEGSRLTVL.

J is TRBJ2-1 and V is TRBV27; D is perhaps TRBD2 (6 bases). The CDR3 covers 15 residues. Germline lookup yields CDR1 MNHEY and CDR2 SMNVEV (reference sequence). Trimming removed 4 bases from V and 2 bases from J, with 12 bases in between. The CDR3 coding sequence is TGTGCCAGCAGTTGGGTTAGCGGAACCTACAATGAGCAGTTCTTC. As protein: CASSWVSGTYNEQFF.

This chain links TRBV3-1 (or the pseudogene TRBV3-2) with TRBJ2-1, with 7 bases fitting TRBD2. Trimming cost V 8 bases and J 2 bases; bases outside gene matches: 9. The CDR3 covers 15 residues. Germline values: CDR1 LGHDT, CDR2 YNNKEL (reference sequence). The CDR3 loop is CASQRGDRAYNEQFF. The CDR3 DNA sequence: TGTGCCAGCCAACGGGGGGATCGAGCCTACAATGAGCAGTTCTTC.

This clone came up once. The rearrangement joins TRBV19 to TRBJ2-3; 7 nucleotides agree with TRBD2. This CDR3 is built from 15 residues. After removal of 10 bases from V and 3 bases from J, the junction contained 13 bases not matched to a gene. The germline CDR1 and CDR2 sequences are LNHDA and SQIVND (reference sequence). The CDR3 sequence is CATRGGASGTDTQYF. Written as DNA, the CDR3 is TGTGCCACCCGCGGGGGAGCAAGTGGTACAGATACGCAGTATTTT.

This chain connects TRBV28 to TRBJ2-7; 11 positions agree with TRBD2. The junction had 14 bases not matched to a gene; V was cut back by 5 bases and J by 2 bases. Germline V lookup: CDR1 MDHEN, CDR2 SYDVKM. The length of the CDR3 is 18 residues. CDR3 in amino acids: CASSTDNEGLAGAYEQYF. As DNA, the CDR3 is TGTGCCAGCAGTACCGATAATGAAGGACTAGCGGGTGCCTACGAGCAGTACTTC.

This chain joins TRBV12-5 and TRBJ2-1; TRBD1 matches 10 bases. The CDR3 spans 23 residues. Germline V gene data show CDR1 as LGHNT and CDR2 as FRNRAP. J lost 2 bases, V lost 7 bases, and 29 bases had no gene match. CDR3 residues: CASALPLQPGQGPWREAYNEQFF. As DNA, the CDR3 is TGTGCTAGTGCCTTACCTCTCCAACCGGGACAGGGGCCTTGGCGGGAGGCCTACAATGAGCAGTTCTTC.

V gene TRBV5-4 combines with J gene TRBJ1-2; TRBD1 aligns across 7 bases. Germline CDR1 SGHNT, CDR2 YYREEE (reference sequence). CDR3 length: 13 amino acids. V was clipped by 1 base and J by 6 bases; unmatched bases: 3. CDR3 loop: CASSLLTGNGYTF. The CDR3 DNA is TGTGCCAGCAGCTTGTTGACAGGGAATGGCTACACCTTC.

This chain uses TRBV7-2 with TRBJ2-7, with D tentatively TRBD1 (6 bases). The CDR3 has 17 amino acids. Deletions cut 4 bases from V and 1 base from J, with 20 bases between. CDR1 SGHTA and CDR2 FQGNSA come from the germline V gene. The CDR3 sequence: CASSSRDTVSISYEQYF. Here the CDR3 DNA reads TGTGCCAGCAGCTCCCGGGACACCGTATCTATTTCCTACGAGCAGTACTTC.

This clone was recorded once. The chain has TRBV28 and TRBJ2-7; 9 bases match TRBD2. After removal of 6 bases from V and 3 bases from J, the junction contained 3 bases not matched to a gene. Germline assignment: CDR1 MDHEN and CDR2 SYDVKM. This CDR3 is 13 amino acids long. DNA for the CDR3: TGTGCCAGCAGGGGACTAGCCTTCTACGAGCAGTACTTC. Its translation: CASRGLAFYEQYF.

This CDR3 is CASSLTGGGNSPLHF. In DNA, the CDR3 is TGTGCCAGCAGCTTAACTGGGGGCGGAAATTCACCCCTCCACTTT. The rearrangement uses TRBV5-4 and TRBJ1-6; a weak D match, TRBD1 (6 bases). Trimming left V 2 bases short and J 7 bases short, with 13 bases between. This CDR3 is 15 amino acids long. Looked up from germline, CDR1 is SGHNT and CDR2 is YYREEE (reference sequence).

The chain carries TRBV5-8 and TRBJ1-1; the D gene is possibly TRBD1 (6 bases). The CDR3 is made up of 15 amino acids. CDR1 is SGHTS, CDR2 YDEGEE, per germline. The V end lost 2 bases, the J end lost 5 bases, and 16 bases lay between the germline ends. CDR3 amino acids: CASSFDGGRGTEAFF. The CDR3 DNA reads TGTGCCAGCAGCTTCGACGGAGGAAGGGGGACTGAAGCTTTCTTT.

The sample holds one count of this clone. J is TRBJ1-1 and V is TRBV5-1; perhaps TRBD1 as D (6 bases). The V gene's germline CDR1 is SGHRS and CDR2 YFSETQ. The V gene lost 4 bases and the J gene lost 5 bases, with 15 bases spanning the gap. The CDR3 runs 14 residues. The CDR3: CASSVGGPGTEAFF. CDR3 in DNA: TGCGCCAGCAGCGTAGGGGGTCCGGGTACTGAAGCTTTCTTT. Supplemented by reference TRBV5-1 and TRBJ1-1, the full variable domain reads KAGVTQTPRYLIKTRGQQVTLSCSPISGHRSVSWYQQTPGQGLQFLFEYFSETQRNKGNFPGRFSGRQFSNSRSEMNVSTLELGDSALYLCASSVGGPGTEAFFGQGTRLTVV.

The V call is TRBV19, the J call TRBJ2-3; TRBD2 matches at 9 bases. Looked up from germline, CDR1 is LNHDA and CDR2 is SQIVND (reference sequence). The junction had 7 bases not matched to a gene; V was cut back by 9 bases and J by 3 bases. CDR3 length: 14 residues. The CDR3 is CASDSGSVTDTQYF. The CDR3 DNA is TGTGCCAGCGATAGCGGGAGTGTTACAGATACGCAGTATTTT.

The chain recombines TRBV14 with TRBJ1-5; possibly TRBD1 for D (6 bases). The CDR3 spans 14 residues. Between the trimmed V and J ends, which lost 3 bases and 2 bases, there was a span of 8 bases. Germline assignment: CDR1 SGHDN and CDR2 FVKESK. In DNA, the CDR3 is TGTGCCAGCAGCCAGACAGGAGGCAATCAGCCCCAGCATTTT. Residues: CASSQTGGNQPQHF.